Shown below are 16 T cell receptor beta chains from a single sample sequenced in a study of T cell responses to AZD1222 COVID-19 vaccine (dated by TCRdb to 2020 to 2022). The library was prepared using the immunoSEQ multiplex PCR assay. TCRdb limited this immuneACCESS table to in-frame rearrangements with V and J called. A share of clones is missing; checked studies link under half to unresolved V genes, and the rest is unexplained. In this sample the table shows 150,000 to 200,000 clones, 90% to 95% of which occur a single time. 9.2% of the sample comes from the top ten. The time point label of this sample denotes: baseline before first vaccination. Sequenced material: peripheral blood, taken on day 0 of AZD1222 vaccination. Receptors originate from an adult in good health.

The gene calls are TRBV6-5 and TRBJ1-1; D is possibly TRBD1 (5 bases). This CDR3 comprises 15 residues. CDR1 and CDR2 (germline): MNHEY, SVGAGI. V lost 0 bases and J lost 2, with 10 bases in between. The CDR3 sequence is CASSYSGEINTEAFF. The DNA of the CDR3 is TGTGCCAGCAGTTACTCAGGGGAAATTAACACTGAAGCTTTCTTT.

The chain is built from TRBV24-1 and TRBJ1-2; D is uncertain. The CDR3 sequence is 15 residues long. V was trimmed by 3 bases and J by 8 bases, leaving 18 bases between them. Per germline, CDR1 KGHDR and CDR2 SFDVKD. CDR3 bases: TGTGCCACCAGTGATGAGAGGGCGGACCTTTACGGCTACACCTTC. Translation: CATSDERADLYGYTF.

The rearrangement uses TRBV5-1 and TRBJ1-6; 11 positions match TRBD1. Germline CDR1 and CDR2: SGHRS and YFSETQ. The CDR3 is 15 amino acids. The trim removed 2 bases at V and 11 bases at J, leaving 6 bases unmatched. CDR3 region: CASSLGQGALAPLHF. CDR3 DNA: TGCGCCAGCAGCTTAGGACAGGGGGCTCTCGCACCCCTCCACTTT.

V and J are TRBV6-2 or TRBV6-3 and TRBJ1-6; D possibly corresponds to TRBD1 (6 bases). CDR1 and CDR2 (germline): MNHEY, SVGEGT. Deletions cut 2 bases from V and 5 bases from J, with 25 bases between. This CDR3 has 20 residues. CDR3 bases: TGTGCCAGCAGTTACGTCAGCGGTACAGGGAGAGCTTTCCATAATTCACCCCTCCACTTT. As protein: CASSYVSGTGRAFHNSPLHF.

CDR3 DNA: TGCGCCAGCAGCTTGGGTGGGAGGGCCAGCTATGAGCAGTTCTTC. The encoded protein is CASSLGGRASYEQFF. This chain connects TRBV5-1 to TRBJ2-1; TRBD2 matches 7 bases. This CDR3 is built from 15 residues. Germline CDR1 and CDR2: SGHRS and YFSETQ. J gave up 8 bases and V 0 bases, and 8 bases lay outside the gene matches.

This clone was seen only once. The rearrangement uses TRBV10-1 and TRBJ2-7; 7 nucleotides match TRBD2. CDR1 is WNHNN and CDR2 is SYGVQD in the germline V gene (reference sequence). The CDR3 length is 13 residues. Trimming at V came to 7 bases and at J to 2 bases, leaving 5 bases not matched to a gene. CDR3 DNA: TGCGCCAGCAAACCTAGCGGAACCTACGAGCAGTACTTC. Translated, it gives CASKPSGTYEQYF.

This chain's CDR3 is CASSSDPSSYNEQFF. CDR3 bases: TGCGCCAGCAGCTCTGACCCGAGCTCCTACAATGAGCAGTTCTTC. The V gene is TRBV5-1, the J gene TRBJ2-1; D not certain. Germline-derived CDR1 and CDR2 are SGHRS and YFSETQ. Deletions cut 3 bases from V and 0 bases from J, with 10 bases between. This CDR3 contains 15 residues.

The V call is TRBV27, the J call TRBJ2-3; 9 bases are a match to TRBD1. Germline lookup yields CDR1 MNHEY and CDR2 SMNVEV (reference sequence). This CDR3 contains 17 residues. The V gene end was trimmed by 3 bases and the J gene end by 3 bases; junction bases not matched to a gene: 10. The CDR3: CASSLGQGNYGTDTQYF. The CDR3 coding sequence is TGTGCCAGCAGTTTGGGACAGGGCAATTATGGGACAGATACGCAGTATTTT.

The chain carries TRBV19 and TRBJ2-7, with 11 bases aligning to TRBD2. Germline values: CDR1 LNHDA, CDR2 SQIVND (reference sequence). Losses at the gene ends were 0 bases for V and 6 bases for J; bases not matched to a gene: 13. CDR3 length: 18 residues. CDR3 sequence reads: CASSIDRKLAGVFSEQYF. As DNA, the CDR3 is TGTGCCAGTAGTATAGATCGTAAACTAGCGGGAGTGTTTTCCGAGCAGTACTTC.

This chain's CDR3 is CASRQGLTIYNEQFF. The DNA of the CDR3 is TGTGCCAGCAGACAGGGTCTGACCATCTACAATGAGCAGTTCTTC. This chain connects TRBV6-5 to TRBJ2-1; TRBD1 is a possible D gene (6 bases). CDR1 is MNHEY and CDR2 is SVGAGI in the germline V gene. This CDR3 spans 15 amino acids. V shed 6 bases and J shed 3 bases, with 15 bases lying between them.

This chain joins TRBV28 and TRBJ2-5; D unresolved. Germline CDR1 and CDR2: MDHEN and SYDVKM. The CDR3 covers 11 residues. V lost 3 bases and J lost 3, with 2 bases in between. DNA of the CDR3: TGTGCCAGCAGTTTCGAAGAGACCCAGTACTTC. This translates into CASSFEETQYF.

V and J are TRBV29-1 and TRBJ1-4; the D is unclear. The ends were cut back, 4 bases at V and 8 bases at J, with 14 bases in the middle. Germline loops: CDR1 SQVTM, CDR2 ANQGSEA. The CDR3 runs to 13 residues. This chain's CDR3 is CSVGTPGREKLFF. CDR3 nucleotides: TGCAGCGTTGGGACTCCCGGGAGGGAAAAACTGTTTTTT.

The V and J genes are TRBV19 and TRBJ2-4; tentatively, D is TRBD1 (6 bases). Germline V CDR1 and CDR2: LNHDA, SQIVND (reference sequence). V lost 0 bases to trimming and J lost 6 bases, with 9 bases between them. The CDR3 has 14 residues. The CDR3 protein is CASSIEGGPNIQYF. The CDR3 DNA reads TGTGCCAGTAGTATAGAAGGGGGTCCAAACATTCAGTACTTC.

In its sample, this clone was seen a few times. The gene calls are TRBV6-2 or TRBV6-3 and TRBJ2-5; D is unclear. The CDR3 runs to 14 residues. Germline lookup yields CDR1 MNHEY and CDR2 SVGEGT. Trimming shortened V by 2 bases and J by 2 bases, and 9 bases separated the two germline ends. This chain's CDR3 is CASSYPRRQETQYF. The CDR3, as DNA: TGTGCCAGCAGTTACCCCCGGCGACAAGAGACCCAGTACTTC.

The V call is TRBV19, the J call TRBJ1-1; a weak D match, TRBD1 (5 bases). This CDR3 comprises 13 residues. CDR1 and CDR2 (germline): LNHDA, SQIVND (reference sequence). Trimming left V 8 bases short and J 1 base short, with 11 bases between. CDR3 nucleotide sequence: TGTGCCAGTTCGGGACTGACGAACACTGAAGCTTTCTTT. Protein product: CASSGLTNTEAFF.

The rearrangement joins TRBV10-2 to TRBJ2-1, with TRBD2 identical over 10 bases. This CDR3 is 14 amino acids long. The V segment lost 7 bases and the J segment 8 bases; nucleotides outside the gene matches: 8. CDR1 and CDR2 from the germline V gene are WSHSY and SAAADI. CDR3 nucleotides: TGCGCCAGCAAGTTAGCGGGAGGCGGGGATGAGCAGTTCTTC. This translates into CASKLAGGGDEQFF.